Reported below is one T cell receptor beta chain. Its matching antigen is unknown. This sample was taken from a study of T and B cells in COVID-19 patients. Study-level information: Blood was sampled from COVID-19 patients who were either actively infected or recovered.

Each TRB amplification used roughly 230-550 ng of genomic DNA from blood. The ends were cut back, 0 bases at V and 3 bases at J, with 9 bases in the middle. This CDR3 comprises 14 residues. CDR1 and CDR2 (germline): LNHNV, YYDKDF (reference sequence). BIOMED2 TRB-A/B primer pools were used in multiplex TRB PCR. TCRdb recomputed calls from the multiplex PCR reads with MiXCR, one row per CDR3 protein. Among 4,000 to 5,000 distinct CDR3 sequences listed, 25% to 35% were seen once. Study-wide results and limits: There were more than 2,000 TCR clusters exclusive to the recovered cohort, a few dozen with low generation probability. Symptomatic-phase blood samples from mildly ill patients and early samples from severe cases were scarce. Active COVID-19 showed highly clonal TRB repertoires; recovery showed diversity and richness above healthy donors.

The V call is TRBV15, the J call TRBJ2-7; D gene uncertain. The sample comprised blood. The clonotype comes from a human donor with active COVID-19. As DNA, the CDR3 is TGTGCCACCAGCAGAGATCCGTCTGACTACGAGCAGTACTTC. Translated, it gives CATSRDPSDYEQYF.